The present T cell receptor beta chain was sequenced within a study of CD8 T cells in Susac syndrome. Regarding the study as a whole: The study admitted that it had a relatively small number of individuals in its TCR sequencing and HLA analysis.

The authors sequenced TCR beta from blood CD8+ and CD4+ T cells. CD8+ and CD4+ T cells were negatively isolated; TEMRA cells were FACS-enriched. Germline lookup yields CDR1 LNHNV and CDR2 YYDKDF (reference sequence). The CDR3 contains 16 residues. The trim removed 1 base at V and 12 bases at J, leaving 6 bases unmatched. An input of about 0.5 to 1 ug of RNA was subjected to reverse transcription using random hexamers. Amplification of TCR beta CDR3 by immunoSEQ multiplex PCR spanned 54 Vbeta and 13 Jbeta. Via MiXCR, TCRdb re-called the immunoSEQ multiplex PCR reads, giving one row per CDR3 protein. The table shows 160,000 or so distinct CDR3 sequences, with roughly 94% occurring only once. On this clonotype itself: Its target is unknown.

The TCR comes from a human donor with multiple sclerosis. The sequenced material came from CD4+ T cells from PBMCs. This chain connects TRBV15 to TRBJ2-1, with 16 bases aligning to TRBD2. CDR3 nucleotide sequence: TGTGCCACCAGCAGAGGGAGGGGACTAGCGGGGGGGTTGCAGTTCTTC. Its translation: CATSRGRGLAGGLQFF.